The 5 T cell receptor beta chains reported below all come from one sample, sequenced in a study of identical twins. TCRdb itself ran the 5' RACE reads through MiXCR, one entry per CDR3 protein. Seen here are some 710,000 distinct CDR3 sequences, 5.5% to 6.5% observed once, and the top ten hold 1.5% to 2%. Sequencing was performed on naive T cells sorted from blood. The receptors shown here come from a man aged 18 to 30 in good health.

The genes are TRBV20-1 and TRBJ1-5, with 7 bases aligning to TRBD1. The CDR3 is 13 amino acids. Germline V CDR1 and CDR2: DFQATT, SNEGSKA (reference sequence). V was pared by 5 bases and J by 5 bases, with 6 bases of the junction left unmatched. CDR3 nucleotide sequence: TGCAGTGCTGTATCCGGGACAGATCAGCCCCAGCATTTT. Translation gives CSAVSGTDQPQHF.

This clonotype has a handful of counts. The chain carries TRBV24-1 and TRBJ2-1, with 7 bases matching TRBD1. V lost 0 bases to trimming and J lost 1 base; unmatched junction nucleotides: 8. The CDR3 is 18 amino acids. Germline V gene data show CDR1 as KGHDR and CDR2 as SFDVKD. The CDR3 bases are TGTGCCACCAGTGATTTGCCCGGGACAGAAGCGTCCTACAATGAGCAGTTCTTC. As protein: CATSDLPGTEASYNEQFF.

At least ten counts were recorded for this clonotype. This sequence joins TRBV5-1 and TRBJ2-7, with 7 positions matching TRBD1. Germline V gives CDR1 SGHRS, CDR2 YFSETQ. V dropped 4 bases and J dropped 0; count of bases not matched to a gene: 7. The CDR3 totals 15 residues. The CDR3: CASSPPGQSSYEQYF. DNA for the CDR3: TGCGCCAGCAGCCCACCGGGACAGAGCTCCTACGAGCAGTACTTC.

This clonotype has at least ten counts. The chain links TRBV2 to TRBJ1-6, with 8 bases fitting TRBD1. The CDR3 length is 15 residues. The V gene end was trimmed by 8 bases and the J gene end by 5 bases; junction bases not matched to a gene: 8. Germline V gene lookup returns CDR1 SNHLY and CDR2 FYNNEI. As DNA, the CDR3 is TGTGCCAGCTTTGGGACAGGTTCGCATAATTCACCCCTCCACTTT. Its translation: CASFGTGSHNSPLHF.

This clonotype showed up many times. The gene calls are TRBV4-1 and TRBJ1-6; D is unresolved. The CDR3 extends over 16 amino acids. Germline values: CDR1 MGHRA, CDR2 YSYEKL. V lost 2 bases, J lost 3 bases, and 11 bases lay in between. The CDR3: CASSQLGQVYNSPLHF. The CDR3, as DNA: TGCGCCAGCAGCCAACTAGGTCAAGTCTATAATTCACCCCTCCACTTT.